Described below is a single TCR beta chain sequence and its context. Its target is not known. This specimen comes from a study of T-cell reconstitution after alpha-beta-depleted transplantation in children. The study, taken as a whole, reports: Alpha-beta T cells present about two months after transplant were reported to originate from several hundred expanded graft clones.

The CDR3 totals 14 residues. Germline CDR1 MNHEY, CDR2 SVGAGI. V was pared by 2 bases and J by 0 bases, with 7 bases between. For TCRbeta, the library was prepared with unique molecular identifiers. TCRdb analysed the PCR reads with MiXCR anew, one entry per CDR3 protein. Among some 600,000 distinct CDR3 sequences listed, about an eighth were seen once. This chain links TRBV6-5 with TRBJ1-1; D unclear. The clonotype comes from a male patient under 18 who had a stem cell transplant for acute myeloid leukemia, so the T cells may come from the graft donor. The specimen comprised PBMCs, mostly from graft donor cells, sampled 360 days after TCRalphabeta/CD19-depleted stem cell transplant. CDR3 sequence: CASSYGGVNTEAFF. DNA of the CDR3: TGTGCCAGCAGTTACGGAGGAGTGAACACTGAAGCTTTCTTT.